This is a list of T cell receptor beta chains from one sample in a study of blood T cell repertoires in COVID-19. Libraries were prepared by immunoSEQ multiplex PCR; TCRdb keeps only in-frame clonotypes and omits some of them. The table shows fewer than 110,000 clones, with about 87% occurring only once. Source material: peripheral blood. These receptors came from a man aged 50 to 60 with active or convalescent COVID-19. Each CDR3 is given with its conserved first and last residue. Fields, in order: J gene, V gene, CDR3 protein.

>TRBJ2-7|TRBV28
CASSSPGTGLTYEQYF
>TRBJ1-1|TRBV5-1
CASSLVPQPGVNTEAFF
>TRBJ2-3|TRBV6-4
CASSCLLARVTDTQYF
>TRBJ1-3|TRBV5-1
CASSLDGVRGNTIYF
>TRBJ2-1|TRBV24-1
CATSTSGRGSYNEQFF
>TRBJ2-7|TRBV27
CASTRRAGVLYEQYF
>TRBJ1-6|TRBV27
CASSLGLWNSPLHF
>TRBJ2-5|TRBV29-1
CSADQAGNQETQYF
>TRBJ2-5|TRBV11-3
CASSPNSGQEETQYF
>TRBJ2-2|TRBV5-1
CASSLVGGSSTGELFF
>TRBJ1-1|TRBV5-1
CASSRTGTGGTEAFF
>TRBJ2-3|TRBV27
CASRKPGQGKDTQYF
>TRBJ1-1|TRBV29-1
CSVEEGNTEAFF
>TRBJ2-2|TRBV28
CASSLAGGPVTGELFF
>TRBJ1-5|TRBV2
CASSEAARVRQPQHF
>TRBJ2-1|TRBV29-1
CSLTSRLYNEQFF
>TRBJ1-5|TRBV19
CASNGGVVSNQPQHF
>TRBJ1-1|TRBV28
CASSFHGTGRNTEAFF
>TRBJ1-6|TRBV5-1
CASSLAEQRPLHF
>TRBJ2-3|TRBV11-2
CASSLIGSGSADTQYF
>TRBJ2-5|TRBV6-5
CASSYMGQGTQYF
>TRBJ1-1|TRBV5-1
CASSSETYREMNTEAFF
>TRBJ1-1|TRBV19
CASSLQYTEAFF
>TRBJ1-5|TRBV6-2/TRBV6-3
CASSEYRNQPQHF
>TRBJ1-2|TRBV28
CASRTGQGDYGYTF
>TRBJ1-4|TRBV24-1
CATSDPDSSWYEKLFF
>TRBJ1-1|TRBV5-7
CASSLAPVWEGAFF
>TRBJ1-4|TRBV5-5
CASSSDRGNEKLFF
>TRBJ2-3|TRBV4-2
CASSQDRQSPFGTQGTQYF
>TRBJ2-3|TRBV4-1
CASSQAAQGANTDTQYF
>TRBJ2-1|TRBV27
CASSSPGTSGSNEQFF
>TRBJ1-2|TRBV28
CASSLLPGQTNPYGYTF
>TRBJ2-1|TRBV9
CASSSFTSGGYNEQFF
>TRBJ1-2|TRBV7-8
CASSSRVDYGYTF
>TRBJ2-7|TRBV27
CASSLGQGDYEQYF
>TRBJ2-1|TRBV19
CASQSGGGSYNEQFF
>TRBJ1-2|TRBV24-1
CATSGGDGNYGYTF
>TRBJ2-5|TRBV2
CASSRDRYQETQYF
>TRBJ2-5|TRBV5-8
CASSLTVAGGAETQYF
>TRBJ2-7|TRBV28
CASRPDRGERTYEQYF
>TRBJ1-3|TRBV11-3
CASSLRSGSGNTIYF
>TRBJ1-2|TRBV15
CATSRDLGGQVGGYTF